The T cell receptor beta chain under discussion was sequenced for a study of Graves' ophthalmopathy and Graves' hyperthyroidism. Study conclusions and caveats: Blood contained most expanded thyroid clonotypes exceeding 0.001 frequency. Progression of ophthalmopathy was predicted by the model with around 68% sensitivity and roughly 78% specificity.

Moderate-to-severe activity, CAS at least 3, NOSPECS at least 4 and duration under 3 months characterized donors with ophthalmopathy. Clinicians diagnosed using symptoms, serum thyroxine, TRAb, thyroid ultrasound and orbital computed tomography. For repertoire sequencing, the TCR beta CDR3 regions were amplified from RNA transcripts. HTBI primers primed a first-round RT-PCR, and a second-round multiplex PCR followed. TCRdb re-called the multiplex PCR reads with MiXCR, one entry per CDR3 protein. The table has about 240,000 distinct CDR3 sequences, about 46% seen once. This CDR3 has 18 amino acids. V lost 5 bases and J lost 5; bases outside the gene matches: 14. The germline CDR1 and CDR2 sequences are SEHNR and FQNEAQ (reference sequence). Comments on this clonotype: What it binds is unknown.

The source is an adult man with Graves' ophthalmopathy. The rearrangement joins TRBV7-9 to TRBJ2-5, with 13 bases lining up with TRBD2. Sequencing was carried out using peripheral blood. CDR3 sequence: CASSQESGGLAGRETQYF. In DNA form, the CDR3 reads TGTGCCAGCAGCCAAGAGAGTGGGGGACTAGCGGGGAGGGAGACCCAGTACTTC.